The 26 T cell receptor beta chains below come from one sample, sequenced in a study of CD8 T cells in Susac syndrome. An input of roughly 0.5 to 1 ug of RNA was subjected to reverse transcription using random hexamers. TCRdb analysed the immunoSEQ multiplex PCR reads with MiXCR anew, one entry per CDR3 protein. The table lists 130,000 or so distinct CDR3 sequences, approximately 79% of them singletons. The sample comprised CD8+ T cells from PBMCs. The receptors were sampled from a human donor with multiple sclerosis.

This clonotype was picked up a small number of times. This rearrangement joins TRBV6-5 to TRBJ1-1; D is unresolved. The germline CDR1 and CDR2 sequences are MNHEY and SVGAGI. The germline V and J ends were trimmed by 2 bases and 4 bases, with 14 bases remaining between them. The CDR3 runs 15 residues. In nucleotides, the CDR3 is TGTGCCAGCAGTTACGGAGTGTCCGGAGGCACTGAAGCTTTCTTT. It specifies CASSYGVSGGTEAFF.

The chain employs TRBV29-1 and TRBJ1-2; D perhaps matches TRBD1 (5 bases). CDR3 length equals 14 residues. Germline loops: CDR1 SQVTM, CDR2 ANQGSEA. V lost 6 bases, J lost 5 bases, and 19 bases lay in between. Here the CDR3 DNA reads TGCAGCGTAGACTGGGGGACCGAAGCATATGGCTACACCTTC. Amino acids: CSVDWGTEAYGYTF.

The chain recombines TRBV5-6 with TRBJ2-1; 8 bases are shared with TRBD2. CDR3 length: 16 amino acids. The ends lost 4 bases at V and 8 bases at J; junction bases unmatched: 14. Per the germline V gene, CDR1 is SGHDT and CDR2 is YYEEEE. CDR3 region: CASSPRGGQGKDEQFF. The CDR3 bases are TGTGCCAGCAGCCCCCGCGGGGGGCAGGGGAAGGATGAGCAGTTCTTC.

In DNA form, the CDR3 reads TGTGCCAGCAGTTCTGACTGGGTGAACACTGAAGCTTTCTTT. This translates into CASSSDWVNTEAFF. V and J are TRBV11-2 and TRBJ1-1; D unresolved. With 6 bases removed from V and 0 bases from J, the gap between germline ends came to 11 bases. The CDR3 contains 14 residues. Germline values: CDR1 SGHAT, CDR2 FQNNGV.

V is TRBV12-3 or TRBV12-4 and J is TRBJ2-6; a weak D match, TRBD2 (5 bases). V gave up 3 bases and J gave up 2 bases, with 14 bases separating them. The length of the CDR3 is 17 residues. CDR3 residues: CASSLWGERTGANVLTF. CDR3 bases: TGTGCCAGCAGTTTGTGGGGAGAGCGCACTGGGGCCAACGTCCTGACTTTC.

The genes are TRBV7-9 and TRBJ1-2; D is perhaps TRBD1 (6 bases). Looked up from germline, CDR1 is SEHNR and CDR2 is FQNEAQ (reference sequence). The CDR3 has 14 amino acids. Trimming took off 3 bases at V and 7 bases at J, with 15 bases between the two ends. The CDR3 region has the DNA TGTGCCAGCAGCTTCGGTACAGGGAACGGTGGCTACACCTTC. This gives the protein CASSFGTGNGGYTF. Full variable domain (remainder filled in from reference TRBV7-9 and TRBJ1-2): DTGVSQNPRHKITKRGQNVTFRCDPISEHNRLYWYRQTLGQGPEFLTYFQNEAQLEKSRLLSDRFSAERPKGSFSTLEIQRTEQGDSAMYLCASSFGTGNGGYTFGSGTRLTVV.

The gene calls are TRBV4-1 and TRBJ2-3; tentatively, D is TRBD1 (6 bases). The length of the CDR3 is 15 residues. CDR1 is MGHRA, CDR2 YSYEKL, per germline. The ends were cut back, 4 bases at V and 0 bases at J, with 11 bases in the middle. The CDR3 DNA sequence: TGCGCCAGCAGCCGGGACATAAGAAGCACAGATACGCAGTATTTT. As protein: CASSRDIRSTDTQYF.

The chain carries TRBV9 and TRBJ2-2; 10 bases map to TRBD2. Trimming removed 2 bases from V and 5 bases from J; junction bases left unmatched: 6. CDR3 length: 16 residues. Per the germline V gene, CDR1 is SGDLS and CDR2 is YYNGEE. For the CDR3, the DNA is TGTGCCAGCAGCGTCCCTAGCGGGAGTGCTACCGGGGAGCTGTTTTTT. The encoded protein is CASSVPSGSATGELFF.

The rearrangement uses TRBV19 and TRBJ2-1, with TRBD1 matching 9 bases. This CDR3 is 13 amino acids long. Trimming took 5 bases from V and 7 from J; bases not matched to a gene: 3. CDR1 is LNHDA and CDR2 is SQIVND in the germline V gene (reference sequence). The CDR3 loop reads CASSLGQGNEQFF. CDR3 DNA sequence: TGTGCCAGTAGTCTCGGACAGGGGAATGAGCAGTTCTTC. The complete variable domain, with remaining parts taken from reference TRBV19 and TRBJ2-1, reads DGGITQSPKYLFRKEGQNVTLSCEQNLNHDAMYWYRQDPGQGLRLIYYSQIVNDFQKGDIAEGYSVSREKKESFPLTVTSAQKNPTAFYLCASSLGQGNEQFFGPGTRLTVL.

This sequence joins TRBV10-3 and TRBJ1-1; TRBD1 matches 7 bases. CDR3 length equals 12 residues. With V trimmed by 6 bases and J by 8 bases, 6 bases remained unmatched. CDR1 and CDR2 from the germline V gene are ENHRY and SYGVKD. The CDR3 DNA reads TGTGCCATCAGCCGACAGGGCCCGGAAGCTTTCTTT. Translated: CAISRQGPEAFF.

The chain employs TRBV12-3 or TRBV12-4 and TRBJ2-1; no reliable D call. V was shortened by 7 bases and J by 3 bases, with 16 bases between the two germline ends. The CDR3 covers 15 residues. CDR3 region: CASTPHRSNYNEQFF. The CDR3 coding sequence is TGTGCCAGCACCCCCCACAGATCCAACTACAATGAGCAGTTCTTC.

The CDR3 bases are TGTGCCAGCAGTGAAAGTCTAGCGGGGGTCTCAGATACGCAGTATTTT. Its protein product is CASSESLAGVSDTQYF. V usage is TRBV2 and J usage is TRBJ2-3, with 10 bases lining up with TRBD2. Losses at the gene ends were 2 bases for V and 4 bases for J; bases not matched to a gene: 6. The CDR3 is 16 residues long. Germline V gene sequence: CDR1 SNHLY, CDR2 FYNNEI.

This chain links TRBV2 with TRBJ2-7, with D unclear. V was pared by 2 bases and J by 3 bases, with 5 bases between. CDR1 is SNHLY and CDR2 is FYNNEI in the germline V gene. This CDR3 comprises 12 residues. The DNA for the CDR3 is TGTGCCAGCAGTGAATCTGTCTACGAGCAGTACTTC. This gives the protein CASSESVYEQYF.

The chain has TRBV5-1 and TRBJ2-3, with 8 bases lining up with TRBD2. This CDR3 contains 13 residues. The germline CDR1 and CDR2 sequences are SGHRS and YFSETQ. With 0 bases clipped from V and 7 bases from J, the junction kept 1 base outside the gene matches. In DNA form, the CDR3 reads TGCGCCAGCAGCTTGGTAGCGGGGTATACGCAGTATTTT. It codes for CASSLVAGYTQYF.

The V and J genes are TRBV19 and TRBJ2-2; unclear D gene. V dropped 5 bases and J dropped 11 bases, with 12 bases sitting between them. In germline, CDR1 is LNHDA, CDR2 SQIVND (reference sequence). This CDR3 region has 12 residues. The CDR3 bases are TGTGCCAGTAGTGAAGGGAATTTAGAGCTGTTTTTT. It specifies CASSEGNLELFF.

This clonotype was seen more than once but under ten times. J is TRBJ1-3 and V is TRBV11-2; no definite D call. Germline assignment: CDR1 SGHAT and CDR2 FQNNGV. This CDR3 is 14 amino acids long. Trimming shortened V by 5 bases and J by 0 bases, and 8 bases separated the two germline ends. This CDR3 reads CASSPGISGNTIYF. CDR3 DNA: TGTGCCAGCAGCCCCGGGATCTCTGGAAACACCATATATTTT.

CDR3 protein: CASSQDAAGGVSMNTEAFF. CDR3 bases: TGCGCCAGCAGCCAAGATGCGGCAGGGGGCGTTAGCATGAACACTGAAGCTTTCTTT. This chain links TRBV4-3 with TRBJ1-1; 8 nucleotides match TRBD1. The V gene end was trimmed by 0 bases and the J gene end by 0 bases; junction bases not matched to a gene: 12. The CDR3 totals 19 residues. From germline, CDR1 is LGHNA and CDR2 YSLEER.

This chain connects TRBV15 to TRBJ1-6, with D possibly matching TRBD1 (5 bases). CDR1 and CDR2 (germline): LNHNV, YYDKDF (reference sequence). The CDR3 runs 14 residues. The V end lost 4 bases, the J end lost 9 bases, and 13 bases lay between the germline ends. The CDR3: CATSMRGVGSPLHF. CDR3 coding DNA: TGTGCCACCAGCATGCGGGGCGTGGGTTCACCCCTCCACTTT.

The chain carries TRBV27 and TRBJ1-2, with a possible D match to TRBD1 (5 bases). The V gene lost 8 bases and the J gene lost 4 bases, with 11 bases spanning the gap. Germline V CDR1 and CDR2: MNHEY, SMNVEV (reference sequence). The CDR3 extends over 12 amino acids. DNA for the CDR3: TGTGCCAGCGCCTCGCAGGGCTATGGCTACACCTTC. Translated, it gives CASASQGYGYTF.

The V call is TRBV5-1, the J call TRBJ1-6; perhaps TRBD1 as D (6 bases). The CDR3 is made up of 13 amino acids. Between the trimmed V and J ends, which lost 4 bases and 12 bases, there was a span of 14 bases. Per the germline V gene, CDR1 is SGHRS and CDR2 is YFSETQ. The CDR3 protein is CASSPSGGLPLHF. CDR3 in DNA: TGCGCCAGCAGCCCAAGCGGGGGGCTACCCCTCCACTTT.

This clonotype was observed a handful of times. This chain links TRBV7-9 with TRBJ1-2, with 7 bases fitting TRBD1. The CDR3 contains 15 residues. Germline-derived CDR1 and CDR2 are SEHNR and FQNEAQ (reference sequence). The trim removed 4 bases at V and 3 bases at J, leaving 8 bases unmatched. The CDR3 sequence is CASSSLDRVHYGYTF. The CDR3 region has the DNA TGTGCCAGCAGCTCCCTCGACAGGGTCCACTATGGCTACACCTTC.

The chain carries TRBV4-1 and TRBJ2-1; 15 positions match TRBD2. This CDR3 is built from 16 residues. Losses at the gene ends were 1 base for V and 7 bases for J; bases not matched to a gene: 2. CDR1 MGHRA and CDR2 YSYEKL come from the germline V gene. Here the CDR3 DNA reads TGCGCCAGCAGCCAAGGCGGACTAGCGGGGGGGAATGAGCAGTTCTTC. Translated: CASSQGGLAGGNEQFF.

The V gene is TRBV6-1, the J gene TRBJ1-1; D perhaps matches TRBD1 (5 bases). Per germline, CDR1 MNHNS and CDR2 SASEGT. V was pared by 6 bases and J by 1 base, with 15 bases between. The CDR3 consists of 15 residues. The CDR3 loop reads CASRISIGGNTEAFF. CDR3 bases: TGTGCCAGCAGGATTAGCATTGGGGGGAACACTGAAGCTTTCTTT.

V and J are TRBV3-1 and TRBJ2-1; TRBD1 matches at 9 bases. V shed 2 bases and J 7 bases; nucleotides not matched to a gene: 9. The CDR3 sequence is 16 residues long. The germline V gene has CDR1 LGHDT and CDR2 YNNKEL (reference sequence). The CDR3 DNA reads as TGTGCCAGCAGCCAACTAGGACAGGGGAGTCAGAATGAGCAGTTCTTC. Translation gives CASSQLGQGSQNEQFF.

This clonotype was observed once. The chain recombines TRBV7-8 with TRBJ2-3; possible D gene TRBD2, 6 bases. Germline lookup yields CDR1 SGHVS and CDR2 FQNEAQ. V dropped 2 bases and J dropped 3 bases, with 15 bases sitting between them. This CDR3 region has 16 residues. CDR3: CASSLPRESGTDTQYF. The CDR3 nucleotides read TGTGCCAGCAGCTTACCCCGGGAGTCGGGGACAGATACGCAGTATTTT.

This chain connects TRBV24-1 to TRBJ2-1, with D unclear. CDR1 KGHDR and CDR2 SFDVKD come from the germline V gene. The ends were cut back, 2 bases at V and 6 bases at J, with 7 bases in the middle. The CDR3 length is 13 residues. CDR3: CATSDSAPNEQFF. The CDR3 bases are TGTGCCACCAGTGATTCTGCCCCCAATGAGCAGTTCTTC.